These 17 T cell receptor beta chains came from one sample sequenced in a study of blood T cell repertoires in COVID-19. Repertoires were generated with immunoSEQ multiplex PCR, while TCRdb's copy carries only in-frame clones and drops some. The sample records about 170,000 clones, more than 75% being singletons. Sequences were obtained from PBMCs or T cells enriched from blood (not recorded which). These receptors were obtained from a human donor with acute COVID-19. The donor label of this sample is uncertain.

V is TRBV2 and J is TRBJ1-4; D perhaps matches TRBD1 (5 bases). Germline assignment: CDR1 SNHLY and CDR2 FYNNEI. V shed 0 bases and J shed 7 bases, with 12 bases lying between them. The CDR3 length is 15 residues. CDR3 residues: CASSEARVVSEKLFF. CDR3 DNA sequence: TGTGCCAGCAGTGAAGCCAGGGTGGTGAGTGAAAAACTGTTTTTT. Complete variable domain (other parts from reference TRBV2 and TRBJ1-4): EPEVTQTPSHQVTQMGQEVILRCVPISNHLYFYWYRQILGQKVEFLVSFYNNEISEKSEIFDDQFSVERPDGSNFTLKIRSTKLEDSAMYFCASSEARVVSEKLFFGSGTQLSVL.

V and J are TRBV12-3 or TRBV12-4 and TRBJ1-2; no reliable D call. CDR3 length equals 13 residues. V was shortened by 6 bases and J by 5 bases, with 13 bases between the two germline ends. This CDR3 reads CASRLGLLYGYTF. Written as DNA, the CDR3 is TGTGCCAGCAGACTTGGACTGCTTTATGGCTACACCTTC.

The DNA for the CDR3 is TGTGCCAGCAGCCTACTAGCGGGGGAGTCCTACGAGCAGTACTTC. The encoded protein is CASSLLAGESYEQYF. V is TRBV7-8 and J is TRBJ2-7; 11 nucleotides align to TRBD2. This CDR3 is built from 15 residues. Trimming cost V 5 bases and J 1 base; bases outside gene matches: 4. Germline CDR1 and CDR2: SGHVS and FQNEAQ.

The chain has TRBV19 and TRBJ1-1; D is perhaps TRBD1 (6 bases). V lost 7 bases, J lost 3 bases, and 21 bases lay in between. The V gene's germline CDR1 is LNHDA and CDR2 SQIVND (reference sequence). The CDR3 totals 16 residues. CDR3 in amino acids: CASTPLDRIRDTEAFF. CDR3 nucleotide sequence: TGTGCCAGTACCCCCCTTGACAGGATCAGGGACACTGAAGCTTTCTTT. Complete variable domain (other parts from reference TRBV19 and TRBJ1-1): DGGITQSPKYLFRKEGQNVTLSCEQNLNHDAMYWYRQDPGQGLRLIYYSQIVNDFQKGDIAEGYSVSREKKESFPLTVTSAQKNPTAFYLCASTPLDRIRDTEAFFGQGTRLTVV.

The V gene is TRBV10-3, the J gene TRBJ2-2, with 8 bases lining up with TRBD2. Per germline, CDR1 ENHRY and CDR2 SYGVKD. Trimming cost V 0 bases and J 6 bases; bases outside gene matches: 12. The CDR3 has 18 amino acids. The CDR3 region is CAISESTLGLEVPGELFF. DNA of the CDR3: TGTGCCATCAGTGAGTCGACCTTGGGACTAGAAGTCCCCGGGGAGCTGTTTTTT.

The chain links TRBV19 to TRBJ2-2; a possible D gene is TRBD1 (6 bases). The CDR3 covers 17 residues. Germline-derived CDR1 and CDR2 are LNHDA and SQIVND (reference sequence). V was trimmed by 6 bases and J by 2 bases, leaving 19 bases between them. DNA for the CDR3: TGTGCCAGTAGCTTGACCGCAGGGGCTGCAAACACCGGGGAGCTGTTTTTT. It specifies CASSLTAGAANTGELFF. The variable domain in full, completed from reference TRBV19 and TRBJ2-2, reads DGGITQSPKYLFRKEGQNVTLSCEQNLNHDAMYWYRQDPGQGLRLIYYSQIVNDFQKGDIAEGYSVSREKKESFPLTVTSAQKNPTAFYLCASSLTAGAANTGELFFGEGSRLTVL.

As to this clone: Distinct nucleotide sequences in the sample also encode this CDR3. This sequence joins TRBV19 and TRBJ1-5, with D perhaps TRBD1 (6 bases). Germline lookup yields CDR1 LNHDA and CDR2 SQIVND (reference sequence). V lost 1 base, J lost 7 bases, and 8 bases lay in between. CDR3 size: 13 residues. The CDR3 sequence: CASSIGGGQPQHF. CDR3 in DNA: TGTGCCAGTAGTATAGGGGGGGGCCAGCCCCAGCATTTT. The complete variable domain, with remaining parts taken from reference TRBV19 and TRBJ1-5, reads DGGITQSPKYLFRKEGQNVTLSCEQNLNHDAMYWYRQDPGQGLRLIYYSQIVNDFQKGDIAEGYSVSREKKESFPLTVTSAQKNPTAFYLCASSIGGGQPQHFGDGTRLSIL.

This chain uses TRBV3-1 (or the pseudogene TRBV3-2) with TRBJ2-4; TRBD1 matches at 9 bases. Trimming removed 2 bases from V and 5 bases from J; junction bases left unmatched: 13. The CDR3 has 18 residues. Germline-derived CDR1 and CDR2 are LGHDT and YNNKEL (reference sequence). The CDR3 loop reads CASSQRQQGAKTENIQYF. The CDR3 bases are TGTGCCAGCAGCCAAAGGCAACAGGGGGCGAAAACTGAAAACATTCAGTACTTC.

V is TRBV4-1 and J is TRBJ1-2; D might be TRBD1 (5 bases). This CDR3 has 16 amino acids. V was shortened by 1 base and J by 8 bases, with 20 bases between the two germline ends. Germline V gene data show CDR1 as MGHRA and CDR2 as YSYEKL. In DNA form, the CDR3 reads TGCGCCAGCAGCCAAGCCCTCCAGGGCATGATGGAAGGCTACACCTTC. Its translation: CASSQALQGMMEGYTF.

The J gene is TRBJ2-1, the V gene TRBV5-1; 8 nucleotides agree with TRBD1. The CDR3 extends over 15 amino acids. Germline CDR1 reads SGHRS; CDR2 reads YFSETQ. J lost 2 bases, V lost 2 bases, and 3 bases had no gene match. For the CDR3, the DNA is TGCGCCAGCAGCTTACGGACAGGGACCTACAATGAGCAGTTCTTC. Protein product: CASSLRTGTYNEQFF.

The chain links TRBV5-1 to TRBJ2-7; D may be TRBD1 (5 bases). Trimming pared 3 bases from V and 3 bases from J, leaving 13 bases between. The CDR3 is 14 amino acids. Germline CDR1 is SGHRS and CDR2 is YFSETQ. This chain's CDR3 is CASSWGLGFYEQYF. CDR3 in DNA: TGCGCCAGCAGCTGGGGCCTGGGTTTCTACGAGCAGTACTTC.

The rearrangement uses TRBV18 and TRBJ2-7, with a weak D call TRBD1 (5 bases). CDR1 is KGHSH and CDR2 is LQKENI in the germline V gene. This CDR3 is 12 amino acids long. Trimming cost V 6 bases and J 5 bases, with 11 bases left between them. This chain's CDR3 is CASSPTENEQYF. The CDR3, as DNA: TGTGCCAGCTCCCCGACAGAGAACGAGCAGTACTTC.

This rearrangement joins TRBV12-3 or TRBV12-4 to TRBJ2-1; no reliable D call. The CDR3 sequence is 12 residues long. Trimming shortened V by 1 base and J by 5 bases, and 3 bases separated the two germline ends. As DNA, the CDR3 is TGTGCCAGCAGTTTAGTAAACAATGAGCAGTTCTTC. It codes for CASSLVNNEQFF.

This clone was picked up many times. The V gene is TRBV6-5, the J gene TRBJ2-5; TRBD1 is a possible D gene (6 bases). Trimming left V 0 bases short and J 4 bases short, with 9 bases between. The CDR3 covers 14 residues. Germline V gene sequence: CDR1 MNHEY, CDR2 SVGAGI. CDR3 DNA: TGTGCCAGCAGTTACTCGCAGGGGCCAGAGACCCAGTACTTC. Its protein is CASSYSQGPETQYF.

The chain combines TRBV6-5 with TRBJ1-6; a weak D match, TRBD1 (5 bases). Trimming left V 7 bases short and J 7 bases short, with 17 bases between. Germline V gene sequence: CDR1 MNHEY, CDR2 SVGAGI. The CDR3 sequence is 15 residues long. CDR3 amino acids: CASIPSPGPNSPLHF. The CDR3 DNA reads TGTGCCAGCATCCCCTCTCCAGGGCCAAATTCACCCCTCCACTTT.

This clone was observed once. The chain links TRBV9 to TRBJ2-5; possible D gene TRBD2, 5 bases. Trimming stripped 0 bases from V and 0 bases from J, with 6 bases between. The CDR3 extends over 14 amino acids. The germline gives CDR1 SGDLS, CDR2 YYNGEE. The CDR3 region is CASSVAGNQETQYF. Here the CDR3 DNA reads TGTGCCAGCAGCGTAGCCGGGAACCAAGAGACCCAGTACTTC.

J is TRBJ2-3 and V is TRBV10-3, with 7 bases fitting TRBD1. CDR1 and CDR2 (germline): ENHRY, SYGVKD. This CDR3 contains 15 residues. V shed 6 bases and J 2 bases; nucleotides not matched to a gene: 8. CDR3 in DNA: TGTGCCATCAGCCGATCAGGGGGATCCACAGATACGCAGTATTTT. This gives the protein CAISRSGGSTDTQYF.